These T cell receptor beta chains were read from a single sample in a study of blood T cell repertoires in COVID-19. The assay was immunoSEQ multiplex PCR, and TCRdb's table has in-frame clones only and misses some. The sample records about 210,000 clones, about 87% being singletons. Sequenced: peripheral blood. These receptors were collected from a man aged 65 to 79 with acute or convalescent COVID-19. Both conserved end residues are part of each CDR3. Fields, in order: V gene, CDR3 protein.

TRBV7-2,CASSFMGQGSTEAFF
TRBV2,CASSDLTGFQETQYF
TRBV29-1,CSVMGQKNTEAFF
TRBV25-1,CASSLPGTGYTEAFF
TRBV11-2,CASSSTGGAWREQYF
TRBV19,CASRTGGAGNQPQHF
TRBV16,CASSLNQAGYGYTF
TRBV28,CASSLHGTGSQPQHF
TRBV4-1,CASSPGQGTYEQYF
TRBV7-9,CASSLGGGSQPQHF
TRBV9,CASSVHPASGSYNEQFF
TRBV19,CASSRTGYEQYF
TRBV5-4,CASSFGGSQETQYF
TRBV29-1,CSARQGLGNEQYF
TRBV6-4,CASSDSPTTVGTDTQYF
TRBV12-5,CASGPSGTPELYGYTF
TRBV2,CASLGAGGPSSYEQYF
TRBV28,CASSQGRDSNYGYTF
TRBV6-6,CASSYGTGGEQYF
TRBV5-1,CASSPQIEGAEQYF
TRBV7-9,CATQPGQGNTEAFF
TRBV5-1,CASSSQTSEHNEQFF
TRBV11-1,CASSRDRAYNEQFF
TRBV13,CASSPIGQPLGEQYF
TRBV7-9,CASSAPSGRASSDTQYF
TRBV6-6,CASTGWEGTYEQYF
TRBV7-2,CASSVGETRWDTQYF
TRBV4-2,CASSSTAGTSVTDTQYF
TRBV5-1,CATSDTGELFF
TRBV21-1,CASSKPVAGGRYEQYF
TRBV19,CASSSHSSGTDTQYF
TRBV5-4,CASSPIQTALQETQYF
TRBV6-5,CASTFPGQINYGYTF
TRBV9,CASSESAGGSYNEQFF
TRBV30,CAWRPRGTSGEQFF
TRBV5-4,CASSPPEGSEQFF
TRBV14,CASSRDRGFTDTQYF
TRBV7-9,CASSPMTYGYTF
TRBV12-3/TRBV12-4,CASSPTGDQPQHF
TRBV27,CASRQGGYNEKLFF
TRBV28,CASSSGWEQYF
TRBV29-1,CSPQGLPRRSPQHF
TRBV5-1,CASSAGQGYGYTF
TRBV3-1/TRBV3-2,CASSRSGDEQFF
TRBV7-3,CASSRDRGANTGELFF
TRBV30,CAWSVLQEAFF